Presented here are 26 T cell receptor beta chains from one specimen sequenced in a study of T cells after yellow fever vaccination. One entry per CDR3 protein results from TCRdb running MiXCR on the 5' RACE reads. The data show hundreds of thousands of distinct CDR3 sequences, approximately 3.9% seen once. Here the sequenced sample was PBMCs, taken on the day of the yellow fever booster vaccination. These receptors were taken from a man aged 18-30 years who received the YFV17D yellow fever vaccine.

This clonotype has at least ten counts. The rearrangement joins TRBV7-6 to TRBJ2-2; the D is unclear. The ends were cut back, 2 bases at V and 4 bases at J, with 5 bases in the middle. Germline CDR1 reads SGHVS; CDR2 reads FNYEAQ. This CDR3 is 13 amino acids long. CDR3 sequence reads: CASSLYGTGELFF. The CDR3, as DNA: TGTGCCAGCAGCTTATATGGCACCGGGGAGCTGTTTTTT.

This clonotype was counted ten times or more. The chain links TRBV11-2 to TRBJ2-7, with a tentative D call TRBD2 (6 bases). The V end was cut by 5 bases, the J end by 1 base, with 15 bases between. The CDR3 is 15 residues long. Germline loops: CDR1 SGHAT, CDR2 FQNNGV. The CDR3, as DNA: TGTGCCAGCAGCCAGGTTTGGCGGGGTTCCTACGAGCAGTACTTC. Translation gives CASSQVWRGSYEQYF.

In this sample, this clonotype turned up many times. The CDR3 nucleotides are TGTGCCAGCTCCGCAACGGGGAGGATCATGAACACTGAAGCTTTCTTT. This gives the protein CASSATGRIMNTEAFF. This chain uses TRBV18 with TRBJ1-1; D not resolved. The germline V and J ends were trimmed by 6 bases and 0 bases, with 17 bases remaining between them. This CDR3 is 16 amino acids long. Looked up from germline, CDR1 is KGHSH and CDR2 is LQKENI. The variable domain in full, with the rest retrieved from reference TRBV18 and TRBJ1-1, is NAGVMQNPRHLVRRRGQEARLRCSPMKGHSHVYWYRQLPEEGLKFMVYLQKENIIDESGMPKERFSAEFPKEGPSILRIQQVVRGDSAAYFCASSATGRIMNTEAFFGQGTRLTVV.

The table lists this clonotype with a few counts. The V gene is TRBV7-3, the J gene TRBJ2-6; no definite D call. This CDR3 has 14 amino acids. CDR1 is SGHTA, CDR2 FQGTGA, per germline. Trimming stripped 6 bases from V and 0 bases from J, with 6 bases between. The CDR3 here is CASRSDSGANVLTF. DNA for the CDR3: TGTGCCAGCAGATCCGACTCTGGGGCCAACGTCCTGACTTTC.

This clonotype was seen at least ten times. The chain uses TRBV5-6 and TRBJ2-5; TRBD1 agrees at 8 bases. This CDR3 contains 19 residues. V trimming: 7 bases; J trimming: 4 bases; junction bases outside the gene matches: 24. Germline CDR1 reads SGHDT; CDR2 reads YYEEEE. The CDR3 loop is CASLPLGQEYIRNRETQYF. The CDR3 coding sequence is TGTGCCAGCTTGCCTTTGGGACAGGAGTATATCCGCAATCGAGAGACCCAGTACTTC.

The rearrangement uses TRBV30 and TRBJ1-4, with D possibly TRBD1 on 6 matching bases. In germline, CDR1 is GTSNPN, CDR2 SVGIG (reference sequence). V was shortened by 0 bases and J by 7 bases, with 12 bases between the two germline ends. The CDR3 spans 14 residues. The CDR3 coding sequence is TGTGCCTGGAGTGTTGCAGGGGTGGGTGAAAAACTGTTTTTT. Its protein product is CAWSVAGVGEKLFF.

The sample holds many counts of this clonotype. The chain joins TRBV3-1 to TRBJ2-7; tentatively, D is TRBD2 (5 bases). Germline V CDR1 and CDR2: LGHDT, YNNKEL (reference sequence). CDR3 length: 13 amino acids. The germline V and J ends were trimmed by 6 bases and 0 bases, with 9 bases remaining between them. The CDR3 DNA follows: TGTGCCAGCAGTCTCCGGGACTCCTACGAGCAGTACTTC. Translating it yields CASSLRDSYEQYF.

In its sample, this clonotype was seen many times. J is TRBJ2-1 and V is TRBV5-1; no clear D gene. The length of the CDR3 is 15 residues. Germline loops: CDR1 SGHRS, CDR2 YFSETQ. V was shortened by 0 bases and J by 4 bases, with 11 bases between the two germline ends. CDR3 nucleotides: TGCGCCAGCAGCTTGGATCTGTTCAATTACAATGAGCAGTTCTTC. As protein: CASSLDLFNYNEQFF.

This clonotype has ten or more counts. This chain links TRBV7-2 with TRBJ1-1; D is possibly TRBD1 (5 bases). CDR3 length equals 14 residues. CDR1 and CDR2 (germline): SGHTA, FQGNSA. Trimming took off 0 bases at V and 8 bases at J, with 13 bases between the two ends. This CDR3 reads CASSLAGRPAEAFF. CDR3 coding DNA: TGTGCCAGCAGCTTAGCGGGACGGCCAGCCGAAGCTTTCTTT.

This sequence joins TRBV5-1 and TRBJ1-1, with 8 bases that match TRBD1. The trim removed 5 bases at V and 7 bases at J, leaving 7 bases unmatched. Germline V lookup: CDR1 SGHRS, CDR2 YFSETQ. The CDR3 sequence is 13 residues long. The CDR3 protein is CASSADREGEAFF. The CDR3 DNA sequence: TGCGCCAGCAGTGCGGACAGGGAGGGTGAAGCTTTCTTT.

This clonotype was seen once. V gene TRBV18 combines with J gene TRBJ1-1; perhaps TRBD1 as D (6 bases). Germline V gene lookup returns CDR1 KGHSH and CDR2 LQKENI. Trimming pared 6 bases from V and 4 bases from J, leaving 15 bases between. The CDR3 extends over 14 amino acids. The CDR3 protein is CASSQMGAGTEAFF. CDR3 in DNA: TGTGCCAGCTCGCAAATGGGGGCAGGCACTGAAGCTTTCTTT.

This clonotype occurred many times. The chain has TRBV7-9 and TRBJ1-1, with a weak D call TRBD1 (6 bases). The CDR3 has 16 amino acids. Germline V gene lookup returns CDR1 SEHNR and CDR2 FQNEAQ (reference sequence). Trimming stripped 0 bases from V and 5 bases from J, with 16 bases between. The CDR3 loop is CASSLAGAGRETEAFF. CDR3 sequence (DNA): TGTGCCAGCAGCTTAGCGGGGGCAGGGCGGGAAACTGAAGCTTTCTTT.

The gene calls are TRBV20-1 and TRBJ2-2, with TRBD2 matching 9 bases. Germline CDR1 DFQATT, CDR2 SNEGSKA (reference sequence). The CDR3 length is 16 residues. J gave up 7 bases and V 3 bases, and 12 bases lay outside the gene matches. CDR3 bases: TGCAGTGCTAGTTTGATCGCGGGGGGGTTTCTCGGGGAGCTGTTTTTT. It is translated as CSASLIAGGFLGELFF.

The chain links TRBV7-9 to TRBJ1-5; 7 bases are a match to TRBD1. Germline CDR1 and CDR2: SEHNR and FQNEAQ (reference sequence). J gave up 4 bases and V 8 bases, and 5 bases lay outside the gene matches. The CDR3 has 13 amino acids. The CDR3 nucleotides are TGTGCCAGCTCAGGGGGGGGAAATCAGCCCCAGCATTTT. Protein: CASSGGGNQPQHF.

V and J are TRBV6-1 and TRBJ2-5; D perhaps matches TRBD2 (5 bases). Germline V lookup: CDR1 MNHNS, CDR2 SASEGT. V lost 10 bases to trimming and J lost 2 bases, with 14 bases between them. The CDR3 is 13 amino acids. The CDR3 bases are TGTGCCACCCACGGGGTGTTTCAAGAGACCCAGTACTTC. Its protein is CATHGVFQETQYF.

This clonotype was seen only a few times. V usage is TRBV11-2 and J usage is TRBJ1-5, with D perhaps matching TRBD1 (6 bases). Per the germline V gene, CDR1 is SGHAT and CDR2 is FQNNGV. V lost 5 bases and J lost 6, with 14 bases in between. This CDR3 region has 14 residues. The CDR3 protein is CASSPGGFGQPQHF. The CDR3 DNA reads TGTGCCAGCAGCCCCGGGGGCTTTGGTCAGCCCCAGCATTTT.

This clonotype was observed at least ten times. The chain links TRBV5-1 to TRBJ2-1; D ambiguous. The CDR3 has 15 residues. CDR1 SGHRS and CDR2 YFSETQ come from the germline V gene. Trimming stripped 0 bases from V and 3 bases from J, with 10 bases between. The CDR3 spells CASSLVEPYYNEQFF. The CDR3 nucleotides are TGCGCCAGCAGCTTGGTAGAACCTTACTACAATGAGCAGTTCTTC.

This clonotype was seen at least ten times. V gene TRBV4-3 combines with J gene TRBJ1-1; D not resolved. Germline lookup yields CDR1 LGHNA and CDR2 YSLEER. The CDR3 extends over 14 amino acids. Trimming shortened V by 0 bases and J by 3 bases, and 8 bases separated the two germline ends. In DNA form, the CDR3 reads TGCGCCAGCAGCCAAGACCTCCGGGACACTGAAGCTTTCTTT. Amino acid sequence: CASSQDLRDTEAFF.

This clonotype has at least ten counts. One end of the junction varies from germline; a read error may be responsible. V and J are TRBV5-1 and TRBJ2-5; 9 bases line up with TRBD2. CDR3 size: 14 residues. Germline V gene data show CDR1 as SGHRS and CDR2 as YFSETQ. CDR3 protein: CASSLGTSQQTQYF. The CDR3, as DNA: TGCGCCAGCAGCCTGGGGACTAGCCAACAGACCCAGTACTTC.

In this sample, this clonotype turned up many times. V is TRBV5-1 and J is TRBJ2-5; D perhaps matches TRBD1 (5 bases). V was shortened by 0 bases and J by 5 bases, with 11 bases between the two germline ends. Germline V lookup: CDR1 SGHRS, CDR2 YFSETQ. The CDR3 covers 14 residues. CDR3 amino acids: CASSLEQGRETQYF. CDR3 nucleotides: TGCGCCAGCAGCTTGGAGCAGGGAAGGGAGACCCAGTACTTC.

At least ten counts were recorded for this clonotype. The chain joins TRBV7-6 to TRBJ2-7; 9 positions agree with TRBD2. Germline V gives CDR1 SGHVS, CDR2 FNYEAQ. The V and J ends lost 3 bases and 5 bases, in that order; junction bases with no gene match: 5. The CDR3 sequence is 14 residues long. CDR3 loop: CASSFEAGGDEQYV. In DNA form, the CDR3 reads TGTGCCAGCAGCTTCGAAGCGGGGGGTGACGAGCAGTACGTC.

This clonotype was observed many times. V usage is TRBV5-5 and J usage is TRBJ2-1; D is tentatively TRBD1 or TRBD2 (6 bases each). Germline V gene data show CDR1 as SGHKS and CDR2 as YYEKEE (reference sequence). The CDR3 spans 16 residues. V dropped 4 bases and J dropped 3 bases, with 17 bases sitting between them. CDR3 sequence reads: CASSDMGAGHYNEQFF. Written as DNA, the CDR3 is TGTGCCAGCAGCGATATGGGGGCGGGACACTACAATGAGCAGTTCTTC.

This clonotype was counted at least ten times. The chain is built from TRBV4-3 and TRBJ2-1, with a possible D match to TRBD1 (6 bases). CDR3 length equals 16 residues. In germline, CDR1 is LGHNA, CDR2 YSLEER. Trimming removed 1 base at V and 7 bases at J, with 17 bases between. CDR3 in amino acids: CASSQGTGPTGNEQFF. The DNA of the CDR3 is TGCGCCAGCAGCCAAGGTACAGGGCCCACCGGGAATGAGCAGTTCTTC.

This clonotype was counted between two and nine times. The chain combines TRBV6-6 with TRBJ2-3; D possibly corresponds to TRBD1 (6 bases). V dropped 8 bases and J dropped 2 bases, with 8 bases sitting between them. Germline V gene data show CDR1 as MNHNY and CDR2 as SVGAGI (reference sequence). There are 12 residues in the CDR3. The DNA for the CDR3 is TGTGCCAGCTGGGACAACACAGATACGCAGTATTTT. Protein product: CASWDNTDTQYF.

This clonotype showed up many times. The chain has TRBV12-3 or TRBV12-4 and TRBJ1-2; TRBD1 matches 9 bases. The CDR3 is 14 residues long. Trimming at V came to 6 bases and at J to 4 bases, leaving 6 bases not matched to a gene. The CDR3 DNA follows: TGTGCCAGCAGCCCGGACAGGGGAAGCTATGGCTACACCTTC. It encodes CASSPDRGSYGYTF.

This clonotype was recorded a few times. CDR3 amino acids: CASSLEGQVKSPLHF. The CDR3 DNA is TGCGCCAGCAGCTTGGAGGGACAGGTGAAGTCACCCCTCCACTTT. J is TRBJ1-6 and V is TRBV5-1; 8 bases map to TRBD1. Looked up from germline, CDR1 is SGHRS and CDR2 is YFSETQ. This CDR3 region has 15 residues. J gave up 10 bases and V 0 bases, and 6 bases lay outside the gene matches.